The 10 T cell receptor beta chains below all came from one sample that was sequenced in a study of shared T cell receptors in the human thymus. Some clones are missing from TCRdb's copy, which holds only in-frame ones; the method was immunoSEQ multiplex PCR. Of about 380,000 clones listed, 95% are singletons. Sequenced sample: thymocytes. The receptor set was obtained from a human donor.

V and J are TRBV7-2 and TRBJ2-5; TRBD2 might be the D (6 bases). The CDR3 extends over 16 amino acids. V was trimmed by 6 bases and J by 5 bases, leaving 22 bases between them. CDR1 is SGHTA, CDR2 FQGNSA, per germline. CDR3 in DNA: TGTGCCAGCAGTTTAAGGACTAAATGGGCTGGGGAGACCCAGTACTTC. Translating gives CASSLRTKWAGETQYF.

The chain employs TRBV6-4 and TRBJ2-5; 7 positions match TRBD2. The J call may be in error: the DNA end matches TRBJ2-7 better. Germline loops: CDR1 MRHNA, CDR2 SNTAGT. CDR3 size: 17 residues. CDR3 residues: CASSLTNSGRLPYEQYF. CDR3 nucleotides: TGTGCCAGCAGCCTCACCAATAGCGGGCGCCTTCCCTACGAGCAGTACTTC.

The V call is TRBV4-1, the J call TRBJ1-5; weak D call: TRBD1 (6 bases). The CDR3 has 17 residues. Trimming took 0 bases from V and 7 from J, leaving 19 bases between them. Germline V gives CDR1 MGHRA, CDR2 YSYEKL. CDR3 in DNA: TGCGCCAGCAGCCAAGACCCCGCCGCGCACAGGGAACAGCCCCAGCATTTT. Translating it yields CASSQDPAAHREQPQHF.

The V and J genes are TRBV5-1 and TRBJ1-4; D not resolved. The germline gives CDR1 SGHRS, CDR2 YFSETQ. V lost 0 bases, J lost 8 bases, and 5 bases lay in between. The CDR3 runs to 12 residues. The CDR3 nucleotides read TGCGCCAGCAGCTTGGCTGGGGAAAAACTGTTTTTT. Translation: CASSLAGEKLFF. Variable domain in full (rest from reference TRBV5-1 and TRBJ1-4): KAGVTQTPRYLIKTRGQQVTLSCSPISGHRSVSWYQQTPGQGLQFLFEYFSETQRNKGNFPGRFSGRQFSNSRSEMNVSTLELGDSALYLCASSLAGEKLFFGSGTQLSVL.

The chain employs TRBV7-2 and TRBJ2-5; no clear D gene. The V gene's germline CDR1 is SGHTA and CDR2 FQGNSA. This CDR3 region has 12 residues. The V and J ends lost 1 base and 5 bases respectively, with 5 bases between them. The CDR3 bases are TGTGCCAGCAGCTTAGAGGTGGAGACCCAGTACTTC. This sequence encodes CASSLEVETQYF.

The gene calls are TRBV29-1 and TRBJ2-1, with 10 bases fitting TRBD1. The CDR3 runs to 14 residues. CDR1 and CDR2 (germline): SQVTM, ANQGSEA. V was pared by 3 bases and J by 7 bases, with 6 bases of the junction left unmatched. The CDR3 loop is CSVEGQGKVNEQFF. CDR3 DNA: TGCAGCGTTGAGGGACAGGGGAAGGTGAATGAGCAGTTCTTC.

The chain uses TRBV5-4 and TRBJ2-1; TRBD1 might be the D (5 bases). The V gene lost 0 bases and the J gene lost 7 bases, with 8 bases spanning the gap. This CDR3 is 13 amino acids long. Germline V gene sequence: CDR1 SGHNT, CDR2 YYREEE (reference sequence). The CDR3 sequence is CASSLGRVNEQFF. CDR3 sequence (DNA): TGTGCCAGCAGCTTGGGCAGGGTAAATGAGCAGTTCTTC.

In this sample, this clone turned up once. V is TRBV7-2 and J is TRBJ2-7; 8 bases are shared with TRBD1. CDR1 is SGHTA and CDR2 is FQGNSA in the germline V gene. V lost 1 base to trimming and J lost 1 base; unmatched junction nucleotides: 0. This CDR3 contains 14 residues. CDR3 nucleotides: TGTGCCAGCAGCTTAGGGACAGGGTCCTACGAGCAGTACTTC. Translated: CASSLGTGSYEQYF.

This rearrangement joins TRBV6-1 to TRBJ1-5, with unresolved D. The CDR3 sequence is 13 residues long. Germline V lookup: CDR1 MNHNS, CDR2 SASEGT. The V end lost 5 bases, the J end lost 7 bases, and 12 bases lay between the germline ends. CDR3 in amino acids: CASSRALGQPQHF. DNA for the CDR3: TGTGCCAGCAGTAGGGCCCTAGGGCAGCCCCAGCATTTT.

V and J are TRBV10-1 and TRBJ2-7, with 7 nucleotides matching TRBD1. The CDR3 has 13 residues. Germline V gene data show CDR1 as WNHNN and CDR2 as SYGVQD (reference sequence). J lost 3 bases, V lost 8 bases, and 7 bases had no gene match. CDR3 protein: CASGRGSGYEQYF. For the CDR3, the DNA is TGCGCCAGCGGCAGGGGGTCCGGCTACGAGCAGTACTTC.